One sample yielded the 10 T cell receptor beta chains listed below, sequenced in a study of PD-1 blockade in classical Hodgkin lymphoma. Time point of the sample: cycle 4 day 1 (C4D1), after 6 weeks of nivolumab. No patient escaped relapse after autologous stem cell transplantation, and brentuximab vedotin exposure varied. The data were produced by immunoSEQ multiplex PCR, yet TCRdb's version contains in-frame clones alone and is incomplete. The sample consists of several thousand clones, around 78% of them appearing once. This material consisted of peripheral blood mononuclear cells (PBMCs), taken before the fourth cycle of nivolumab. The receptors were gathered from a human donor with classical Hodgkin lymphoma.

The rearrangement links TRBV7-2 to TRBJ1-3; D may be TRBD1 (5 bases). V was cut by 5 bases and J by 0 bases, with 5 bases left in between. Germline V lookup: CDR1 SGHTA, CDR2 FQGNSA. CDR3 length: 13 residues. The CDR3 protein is CASSDSSGNTIYF. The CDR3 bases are TGTGCCAGCAGCGACAGCTCTGGAAACACCATATATTTT.

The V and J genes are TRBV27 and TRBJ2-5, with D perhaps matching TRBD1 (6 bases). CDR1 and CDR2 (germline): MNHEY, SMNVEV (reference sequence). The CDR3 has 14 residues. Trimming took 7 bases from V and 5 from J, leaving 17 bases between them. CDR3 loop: CASMLQGWDETQYF. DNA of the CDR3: TGTGCCAGCATGTTACAGGGTTGGGATGAGACCCAGTACTTC.

In DNA, the CDR3 is TGCGCCAGCAAAGCGGATAGCACAGATACGCAGTATTTT. Translated: CASKADSTDTQYF. The chain is built from TRBV5-1 and TRBJ2-3; D is perhaps TRBD2 (5 bases). Trimming took off 6 bases at V and 0 bases at J, with 8 bases between the two ends. Germline lookup yields CDR1 SGHRS and CDR2 YFSETQ. The length of the CDR3 is 13 residues.

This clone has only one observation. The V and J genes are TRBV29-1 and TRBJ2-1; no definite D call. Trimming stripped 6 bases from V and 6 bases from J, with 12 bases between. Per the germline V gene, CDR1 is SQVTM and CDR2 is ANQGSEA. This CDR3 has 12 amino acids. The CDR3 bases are TGCAGCGTATGGCTGGACCGCAATGAGCAGTTCTTC. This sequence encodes CSVWLDRNEQFF.

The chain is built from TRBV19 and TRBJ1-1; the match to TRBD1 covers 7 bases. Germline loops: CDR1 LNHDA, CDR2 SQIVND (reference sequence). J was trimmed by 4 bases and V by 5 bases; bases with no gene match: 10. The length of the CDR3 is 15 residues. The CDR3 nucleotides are TGTGCCAGTAGTCTCCGGGACAGTAGGTCCACTGAAGCTTTCTTT. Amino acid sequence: CASSLRDSRSTEAFF.

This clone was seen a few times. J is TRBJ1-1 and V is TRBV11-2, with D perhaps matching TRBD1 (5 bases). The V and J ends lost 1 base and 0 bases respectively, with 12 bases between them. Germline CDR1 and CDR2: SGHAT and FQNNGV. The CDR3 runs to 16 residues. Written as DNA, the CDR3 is TGTGCCAGCAGCTTAGCTGCGGGACTCCTGAACACTGAAGCTTTCTTT. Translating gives CASSLAAGLLNTEAFF.

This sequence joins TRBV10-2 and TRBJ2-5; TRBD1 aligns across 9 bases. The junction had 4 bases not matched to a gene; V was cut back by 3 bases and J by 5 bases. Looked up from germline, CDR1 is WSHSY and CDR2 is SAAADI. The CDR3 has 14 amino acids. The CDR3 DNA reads TGCGCCAGCAGTGACCGGGACAGGGTTGAGACCCAGTACTTC. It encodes CASSDRDRVETQYF.

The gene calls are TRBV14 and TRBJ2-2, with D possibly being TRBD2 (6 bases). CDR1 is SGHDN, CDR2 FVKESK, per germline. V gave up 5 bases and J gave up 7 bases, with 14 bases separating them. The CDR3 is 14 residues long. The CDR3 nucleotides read TGTGCCAGCAGCGTCCAACCGGGGGTCGGGGAGCTGTTTTTT. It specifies CASSVQPGVGELFF.

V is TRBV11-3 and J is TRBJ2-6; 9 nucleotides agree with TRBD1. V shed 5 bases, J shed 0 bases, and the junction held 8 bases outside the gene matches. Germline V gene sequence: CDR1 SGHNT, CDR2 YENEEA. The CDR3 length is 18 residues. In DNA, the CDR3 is TGTGCCAGCAGCCCCGCCGGGACAGGGTACTCTGGGGCCAACGTCCTGACTTTC. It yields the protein CASSPAGTGYSGANVLTF. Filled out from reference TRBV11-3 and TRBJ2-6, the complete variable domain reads EAGVVQSPRYKIIEKKQPVAFWCNPISGHNTLYWYLQNLGQGPELLIRYENEEAVDDSQLPKDRFSAERLKGVDSTLKIQPAELGDSAVYLCASSPAGTGYSGANVLTFGAGSRLTVL.

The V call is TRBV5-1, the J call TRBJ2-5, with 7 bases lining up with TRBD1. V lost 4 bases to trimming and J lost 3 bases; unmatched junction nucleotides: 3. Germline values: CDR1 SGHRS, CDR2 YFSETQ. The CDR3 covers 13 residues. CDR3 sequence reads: CASSGQAEETQYF. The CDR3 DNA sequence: TGCGCCAGCAGCGGACAGGCCGAAGAGACCCAGTACTTC.